The clone carrying this T cell receptor (beta chain) has more than one count but fewer than ten. The data stem from a study of blood T cell repertoires in COVID-19. Germline assignment: CDR1 SGDLS and CDR2 YYNGEE. Between the trimmed V and J ends, which lost 0 bases and 1 base, there was a span of 7 bases. The CDR3 contains 14 residues. Repertoires were generated with immunoSEQ multiplex PCR, while TCRdb's copy carries only in-frame clones and drops some. This table has roughly 110,000 clones, around 89% appearing once. V usage is TRBV9 and J usage is TRBJ1-1; D not certain. The origin of this receptor is a man in his forties or fifties with active or convalescent COVID-19. The specimen was peripheral blood. CDR3 DNA sequence: TGTGCCAGCAGCGTAGTTATGGCGAACACTGAAGCTTTCTTT. It encodes CASSVVMANTEAFF. Drawing the rest from reference TRBV9 and TRBJ1-1, the complete variable domain is DSGVTQTPKHLITATGQRVTLRCSPRSGDLSVYWYQQSLDQGLQFLIQYYNGEERAKGNILERFSAQQFPDLHSELNLSSLELGDSALYFCASSVVMANTEAFFGQGTRLTVV.